Listed below are T cell receptor beta chains from one sample, sequenced in a study of blood T cell repertoires in COVID-19. Libraries were prepared by immunoSEQ multiplex PCR; TCRdb keeps only in-frame clonotypes and omits some of them. Among 400,000 or so clones listed, approximately 89% were seen once. The sequencing sample was made of PBMCs or T cells enriched from blood (not recorded which). The receptors shown here come from a man aged 40-49 years in a cohort exposed to, infected with or recovered from COVID-19 (not recorded which). Each CDR3 is given with its conserved first and last residue. D genes are given only for firm matches. Size values are once, few and many counts, or a class for expanded clones, and some rows have none.

D gene	V gene	J gene	clone size	CDR3 DNA	CDR3 protein
TRBD1	TRBV7-9	TRBJ1-3	few	TGTGCCAGCAGCCCAACCGGGACAGGGAGCTCTGGAAACACCATATATTTT	CASSPTGTGSSGNTIYF
.	TRBV5-1	TRBJ2-2	.	TGCGCCAGCAGCTTGTCCAGGGTAGGCACCGGGGAGCTGTTTTTT	CASSLSRVGTGELFF
.	TRBV9	TRBJ2-1	.	TGTGCCAGCAGCCTGACTCCAAGCTCCTACAATGAGCAGTTCTTC	CASSLTPSSYNEQFF
TRBD2	TRBV18	TRBJ2-1	.	TGTGCCAGCTCACCGGGACTAGCGGACAATGAGCAGTTCTTC	CASSPGLADNEQFF
TRBD2	TRBV7-2	TRBJ2-3	once	TGTGCCAGCAGCTTCCCTAGCGGGACTAGCACAGATACGCAGTATTTT	CASSFPSGTSTDTQYF
.	TRBV7-8	TRBJ2-5	.	TGTGCCAGCGGGCTTAGAAGAGACCAAGAGACCCAGTACTTC	CASGLRRDQETQYF
.	TRBV11-2	TRBJ2-7	.	TGTGCCAGCAGCTTAGGTTACTACGAGCAGTACTTC	CASSLGYYEQYF
TRBD1	TRBV3-1/TRBV3-2	TRBJ1-4	once	TGTGCCAGCAGCCGGACCCTAGGGGGCGGAGGAGAAAAACTGTTTTTT	CASSRTLGGGGEKLFF
TRBD2	TRBV6-4	TRBJ2-3	.	TGTGCCAGCAGTGAGACTAGCGGGAGGGCAGATACGCAGTATTTT	CASSETSGRADTQYF
TRBD1	TRBV7-2	TRBJ2-7	once	TGTGCCAGCAGCTTATTGCCCTGGGACAGGGGCTACGAGCAGTACTTC	CASSLLPWDRGYEQYF
TRBD1	TRBV9	TRBJ1-1	few	TGTGCCAGCAGCGTAGGGCTACCCCACACCGGGACAGGTTACACTGAAGCTTTCTTT	CASSVGLPHTGTGYTEAFF
.	TRBV20-1	TRBJ1-4	once	TGCAGTGCTAGTGGGCAGTTCAATGAAAAACTGTTTTTT	CSASGQFNEKLFF
TRBD2	TRBV2	TRBJ2-1	.	TGTGCCAGCAGTGGAGGGACTAGCGGGAGTAATGAGCAGTTCTTC	CASSGGTSGSNEQFF
TRBD1	TRBV19	TRBJ2-1	.	TGTGCCCGCTACGGACAGGGGATTGAGCAGTTCTTC	CARYGQGIEQFF
.	TRBV28	TRBJ2-5	.	TGTGCCAGCAGTTTATGGGCAGGGCGAGAGACCCAGTACTTC	CASSLWAGRETQYF
.	TRBV20-1	TRBJ2-3	.	TGCAGTGCTAGTGGGGCACTAGAAACAGATACGCAGTATTTT	CSASGALETDTQYF
.	TRBV3-1/TRBV3-2	TRBJ2-7	.	TGTGCCAGCAGCCAAGATGCCGAGTACGAGCAGTACTTC	CASSQDAEYEQYF
.	TRBV19	TRBJ1-2	.	TGTGCCAGTAGTTGGGGTTCCCGACACAGGGTAACGTCTGGCTACACCTTC	CASSWGSRHRVTSGYTF
.	TRBV27	TRBJ2-7	.	TGTGCCAGCCGGTCGGGTTACGAGCAGTACTTC	CASRSGYEQYF
.	TRBV6-5	TRBJ2-7	.	TGTGCCACCTGGATAGGGAGGCCCTACGAGCAGTACTTC	CATWIGRPYEQYF
TRBD1	TRBV10-3	TRBJ2-7	.	TGTGCCACGCAGGAACAGGGGCACTCCTACGAGCAGTACTTC	CATQEQGHSYEQYF
.	TRBV5-5	TRBJ2-1	few	TGTGCCAGCAGCTTGAATTGGCCGGGAAGAAACAATGAGCAGTTCTTC	CASSLNWPGRNNEQFF
TRBD2	TRBV5-1	TRBJ2-2	.	TGCGCCAGCAGTAGCGGGAGTGCGTACACCGGGGAGCTGTTTTTT	CASSSGSAYTGELFF
TRBD1	TRBV30	TRBJ1-2	few	TGTGCCTTTCGGACAGGGAAACTTTATGGCTACACCTTC	CAFRTGKLYGYTF
.	TRBV6-4	TRBJ1-1	.	TGTGCCAGCAGTGAAAAGAGCAGGGGTTGGTCTGAAGCTTTCTTT	CASSEKSRGWSEAFF
.	TRBV6-1	TRBJ2-7	.	TGTGCCAGCAGTGAAAGTGGCGGGATCGGGTTCTACGAGCAGTACTTC	CASSESGGIGFYEQYF
.	TRBV6-5	TRBJ1-2	.	TGTGCCAGCACGGGGGGGGTAAACTATGGCTACACCTTC	CASTGGVNYGYTF
TRBD1	TRBV5-5	TRBJ2-5	.	TGTGCCAGCTCCCGACAGGGCACCGCACAAGAGACCCAGTACTTC	CASSRQGTAQETQYF
TRBD1	TRBV13	TRBJ2-7	.	TGTGCCAGCAGCAAAGACAGGGCGATGCACGAGCAGTACTTC	CASSKDRAMHEQYF
TRBD1	TRBV27	TRBJ2-7	.	TGTGCCAGCAGACGACAGGGGGCTTACGAGCAGTACTTC	CASRRQGAYEQYF